The sequence of this T cell receptor (beta chain) was determined in a study of somatic mutations in cytotoxic T cells in rheumatoid arthritis. At the level of the study: Patient blood, which was peripheral blood collected as 30 ml EDTA, was drawn right after diagnosis and before any treatment started.

On this clone itself: Antigen unknown.

Sequencing used immunoSEQ multiplex PCR; TCRdb keeps in-frame clones, though not all of them. This sample has 10,000 to 13,000 clones; over 55% occur once, and the top ten carry roughly 35%. This CDR3 is built from 13 residues. Germline assignment: CDR1 MNHEY and CDR2 SMNVEV (reference sequence). V lost 8 bases to trimming and J lost 7 bases; unmatched junction nucleotides: 3. Study findings and constraints: Among rheumatoid arthritis patients, TRBV07 appeared slightly underrepresented, and this finding was left without any adjustment for multiple comparisons. Clonality measured in CD8+ T cells did not differ significantly between rheumatoid arthritis patients and age-matched healthy controls.

The sequenced sample was CD8+ T cells sorted from blood. The V gene is TRBV27, the J gene TRBJ1-6; TRBD1 matches 9 bases. The source is an adult with rheumatoid arthritis. In nucleotides, the CDR3 is TGTGCCAGCCGAGGACAGGGGAATTCACCCCTCCACTTT. Translated, it gives CASRGQGNSPLHF.